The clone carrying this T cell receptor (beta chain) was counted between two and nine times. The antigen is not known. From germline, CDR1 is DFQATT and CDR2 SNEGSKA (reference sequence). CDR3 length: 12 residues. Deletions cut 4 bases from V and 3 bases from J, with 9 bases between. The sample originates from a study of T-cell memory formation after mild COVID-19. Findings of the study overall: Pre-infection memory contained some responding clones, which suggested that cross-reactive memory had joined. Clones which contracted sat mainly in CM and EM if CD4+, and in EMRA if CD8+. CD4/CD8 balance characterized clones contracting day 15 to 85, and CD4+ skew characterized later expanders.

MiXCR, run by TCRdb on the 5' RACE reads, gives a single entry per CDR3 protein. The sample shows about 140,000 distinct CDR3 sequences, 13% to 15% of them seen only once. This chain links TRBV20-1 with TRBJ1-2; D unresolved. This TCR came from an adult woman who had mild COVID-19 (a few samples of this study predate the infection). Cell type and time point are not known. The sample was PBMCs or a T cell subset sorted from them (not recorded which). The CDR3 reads CSAMYGYYGYTF. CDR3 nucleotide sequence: TGCAGTGCTATGTACGGATACTATGGCTACACCTTC.